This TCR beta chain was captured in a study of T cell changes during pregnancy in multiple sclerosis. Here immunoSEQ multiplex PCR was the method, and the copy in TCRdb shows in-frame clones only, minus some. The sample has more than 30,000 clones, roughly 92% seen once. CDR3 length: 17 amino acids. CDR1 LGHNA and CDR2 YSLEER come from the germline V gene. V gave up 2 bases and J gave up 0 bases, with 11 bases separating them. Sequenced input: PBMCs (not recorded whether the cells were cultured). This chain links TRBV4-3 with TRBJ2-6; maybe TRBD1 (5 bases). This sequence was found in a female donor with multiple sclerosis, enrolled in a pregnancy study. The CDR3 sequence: CASSQLPQASGANVLTF. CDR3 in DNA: TGCGCCAGCAGCCAATTGCCACAGGCCTCTGGGGCCAACGTCCTGACTTTC.